Below, 30 T cell receptor beta chains from the same sample are listed, as sequenced in a study of T-cell memory formation after mild COVID-19. TCRdb called the 5' RACE reads again in MiXCR, with one record for every CDR3 protein. The sample contains about 210,000 distinct CDR3 sequences, approximately 10% of which appear only once. Input material: PBMCs or a T cell subset sorted from them (not recorded which). These receptors all come from a man younger than 30 who had mild COVID-19 (a few samples of this study predate the infection). Cell type and time point are not known.

This chain joins TRBV5-1 and TRBJ2-1, with D perhaps matching TRBD1 (6 bases). Germline loops: CDR1 SGHRS, CDR2 YFSETQ. The CDR3 covers 14 residues. V was pared by 4 bases and J by 3 bases, with 11 bases between. The CDR3 sequence: CASSVQGGYNEQFF. The CDR3 coding sequence is TGCGCCAGCAGCGTGCAAGGGGGCTACAATGAGCAGTTCTTC.

This clonotype was observed a few times. The rearrangement uses TRBV20-1 and TRBJ2-2; D not resolved. This CDR3 is 15 amino acids long. V was shortened by 3 bases and J by 1 base, with 12 bases between the two germline ends. The germline gives CDR1 DFQATT, CDR2 SNEGSKA (reference sequence). The CDR3 protein is CSARIAGGNTGELFF. The CDR3 nucleotides are TGCAGTGCTAGGATAGCAGGTGGGAACACCGGGGAGCTGTTTTTT.

This clonotype turned up a few times. This chain joins TRBV6-2 or TRBV6-3 and TRBJ2-2, with 8 nucleotides matching TRBD2. The CDR3 length is 17 residues. Looked up from germline, CDR1 is MNHEY and CDR2 is SVGEGT. V trimming: 5 bases; J trimming: 5 bases; junction bases outside the gene matches: 13. CDR3 DNA: TGTGCCAGCAGTCCCCCCACGGGCGGGGGGATGACCGGGGAGCTGTTTTTT. Amino acid sequence: CASSPPTGGGMTGELFF.

This clonotype was counted between two and nine times. The chain uses TRBV21-1 and TRBJ2-1; the table's D call, TRBD2, has no DNA check behind it. TRBV21-1 is shown as a pseudogene. This CDR3 is 16 amino acids long. This CDR3 reads CASSKATRVHYNEQFF. The CDR3 DNA reads as TGTGCCAGCAGCAAAGCGACGAGGGTTCACTACAATGAGCAGTTCTTC.

The rearrangement uses TRBV12-3 or TRBV12-4 and TRBJ2-2, with TRBD1 matching over 8 bases. This CDR3 spans 15 amino acids. Unmatched junction bases numbered 4, after V lost 3 bases and J lost 4 bases. This CDR3 is CASSLTGAGTGELFF. The CDR3 DNA reads TGTGCCAGCAGTTTGACAGGGGCGGGCACCGGGGAGCTGTTTTTT.

This clonotype came up many times. CDR3: CASSQDPGLAGENTGELFF. CDR3 sequence (DNA): TGCGCCAGCAGCCAAGACCCCGGACTAGCGGGGGAGAACACCGGGGAGCTGTTTTTT. The rearrangement uses TRBV4-3 and TRBJ2-2; TRBD2 agrees at 13 bases. Germline V gene sequence: CDR1 LGHNA, CDR2 YSLEER. Trimming removed 0 bases from V and 1 base from J; junction bases left unmatched: 5. The CDR3 loop spans 19 amino acids.

DNA of the CDR3: TGTGCCAGCAGCGTTAGAACCGGGACTGAAGCTTTCTTT. This translates into CASSVRTGTEAFF. The chain employs TRBV7-9 and TRBJ1-1; D gene ambiguous. Germline CDR1 is SEHNR and CDR2 is FQNEAQ (reference sequence). The CDR3 spans 13 residues. Trimming pared 5 bases from V and 5 bases from J, leaving 12 bases between.

This chain joins TRBV9 and TRBJ1-6; D unclear. Germline CDR1 reads SGDLS; CDR2 reads YYNGEE. CDR3 length: 16 residues. The germline V and J ends were trimmed by 3 bases and 2 bases, with 12 bases remaining between them. In DNA, the CDR3 is TGTGCCAGCAGCGCCGACGAGGGTACCTATAATTCACCCCTCCACTTT. This gives the protein CASSADEGTYNSPLHF. Combining the CDR3 with reference TRBV9 and TRBJ1-6 gives the whole variable domain DSGVTQTPKHLITATGQRVTLRCSPRSGDLSVYWYQQSLDQGLQFLIQYYNGEERAKGNILERFSAQQFPDLHSELNLSSLELGDSALYFCASSADEGTYNSPLHFGNGTRLTVT.

The chain carries TRBV20-1 and TRBJ1-3; D not certain. This CDR3 spans 13 amino acids. Germline assignment: CDR1 DFQATT and CDR2 SNEGSKA (reference sequence). V gave up 1 base and J gave up 2 bases, with 6 bases separating them. The CDR3 DNA reads TGCAGTGCTAGAGTTAACCCTGGAAACACCATATATTTT. As protein: CSARVNPGNTIYF.

This clonotype was recorded a few times. This chain joins TRBV7-2 and TRBJ2-5; D possibly matches TRBD1 or TRBD2 (5 bases each). Germline lookup yields CDR1 SGHTA and CDR2 FQGNSA. The ends were cut back, 5 bases at V and 5 bases at J, with 18 bases in the middle. The CDR3 has 15 amino acids. CDR3 DNA sequence: TGTGCCAGCAGCCCCGAGTTGAGGGGATGGGAGACCCAGTACTTC. This codes for CASSPELRGWETQYF.

The chain recombines TRBV5-4 with TRBJ2-3; perhaps TRBD2 as D (6 bases). Trimming cost V 0 bases and J 0 bases, with 8 bases left between them. The CDR3 is 15 residues long. Per germline, CDR1 SGHNT and CDR2 YYREEE (reference sequence). CDR3 DNA: TGTGCCAGCAGCTTGGCTCGGGGGAGCACAGATACGCAGTATTTT. It yields the protein CASSLARGSTDTQYF.

This clonotype came up many times. The chain carries TRBV11-2 and TRBJ1-5; D is unresolved. Per germline, CDR1 SGHAT and CDR2 FQNNGV. The CDR3 consists of 13 residues. The germline V and J ends were trimmed by 5 bases and 6 bases, with 11 bases remaining between them. CDR3 nucleotide sequence: TGTGCCAGCAGCCCACTAGGTAGTCAGCCCCAGCATTTT. The encoded protein is CASSPLGSQPQHF.

This clonotype has more than one count but fewer than ten. The rearrangement uses TRBV5-1 and TRBJ1-1; no reliable D call. V shed 0 bases and J shed 6 bases, with 12 bases lying between them. CDR1 SGHRS and CDR2 YFSETQ come from the germline V gene. The CDR3 spans 14 residues. The CDR3 loop is CASSLVVGIAEAFF. CDR3 nucleotide sequence: TGCGCCAGCAGCTTGGTAGTGGGAATCGCTGAAGCTTTCTTT. The full variable domain, in which reference TRBV5-1 and TRBJ1-1 provide the parts outside the CDR3, is KAGVTQTPRYLIKTRGQQVTLSCSPISGHRSVSWYQQTPGQGLQFLFEYFSETQRNKGNFPGRFSGRQFSNSRSEMNVSTLELGDSALYLCASSLVVGIAEAFFGQGTRLTVV.

CDR3 residues: CATSRDQGGETQYF. The CDR3, as DNA: TGTGCCACCAGCAGAGATCAGGGAGGAGAGACCCAGTACTTC. The V and J genes are TRBV15 and TRBJ2-5; D is perhaps TRBD2 (6 bases). V was pared by 0 bases and J by 4 bases, with 9 bases between. Germline V lookup: CDR1 LNHNV, CDR2 YYDKDF (reference sequence). The CDR3 is 14 residues long.

The J gene is TRBJ2-3, the V gene TRBV27; maybe TRBD1 (5 bases). Germline V CDR1 and CDR2: MNHEY, SMNVEV (reference sequence). Trimming stripped 8 bases from V and 4 bases from J, with 16 bases between. The CDR3 has 14 amino acids. The chain's CDR3 is CASASNGAPDTQYF. As DNA, the CDR3 is TGTGCCAGCGCCTCAAATGGGGCGCCAGATACGCAGTATTTT.

Many counts were recorded for this clonotype. The chain carries TRBV20-1 and TRBJ1-2, with 9 positions matching TRBD1. V gave up 6 bases and J gave up 4 bases; unmatched junction bases: 6. CDR1 is DFQATT, CDR2 SNEGSKA, per germline (reference sequence). This CDR3 has 13 residues. Written as DNA, the CDR3 is TGCAGTGCCCACGACAGGGGGGCCTATGGCTACACCTTC. This codes for CSAHDRGAYGYTF.

This clonotype was observed a handful of times. The chain links TRBV3-1 to TRBJ2-2; 10 positions match TRBD2. Germline lookup yields CDR1 LGHDT and CDR2 YNNKEL (reference sequence). After removal of 3 bases from V and 2 bases from J, the junction contained 6 bases not matched to a gene. The CDR3 is 17 amino acids. This CDR3 reads CASSQQTSGRNTGELFF. The CDR3 DNA sequence: TGTGCCAGCAGCCAGCAGACTAGCGGGCGAAACACCGGGGAGCTGTTTTTT.

This sequence joins TRBV27 and TRBJ1-2; possible D gene TRBD1, 5 bases. Trimming cost V 5 bases and J 3 bases, with 13 bases left between them. The CDR3 has 14 amino acids. Germline CDR1 reads MNHEY; CDR2 reads SMNVEV (reference sequence). This chain's CDR3 is CASSGAQGYYGYTF. CDR3 DNA sequence: TGTGCCAGCAGTGGTGCGCAGGGATACTATGGCTACACCTTC.

This clonotype has just a few counts. The rearrangement links TRBV6-1 to TRBJ2-7; tentative D call: TRBD2 (6 bases). With 6 bases removed from V and 2 bases from J, the gap between germline ends came to 17 bases. Germline loops: CDR1 MNHNS, CDR2 SASEGT. The CDR3 is 15 amino acids. This CDR3 is CASSGVEAGTYEQYF. CDR3 nucleotide sequence: TGTGCCAGCAGCGGCGTGGAGGCGGGAACCTACGAGCAGTACTTC.

This chain uses TRBV29-1 with TRBJ2-1, with D possibly TRBD1 on 5 matching bases. CDR1 and CDR2 (germline): SQVTM, ANQGSEA. V lost 3 bases, J lost 5 bases, and 11 bases lay in between. The CDR3 is made up of 13 amino acids. The DNA for the CDR3 is TGCAGCGTTGACCCCGACAGAAACAATGAGCAGTTCTTC. Its translation: CSVDPDRNNEQFF.

This clonotype was recorded a few times. The V gene is TRBV10-3, the J gene TRBJ1-2, with D possibly TRBD1 on 6 matching bases. Germline loops: CDR1 ENHRY, CDR2 SYGVKD. The CDR3 length is 13 residues. Trimming stripped 6 bases from V and 4 bases from J, with 12 bases between. The chain's CDR3 is CAIRHRDGYGYTF. The CDR3 coding sequence is TGTGCCATCAGGCACAGGGACGGCTATGGCTACACCTTC.

This sequence joins TRBV12-3 or TRBV12-4 and TRBJ2-2, with D unclear. The CDR3 runs 12 residues. V lost 5 bases and J lost 0, with 1 base in between. The CDR3 is CASSANTGELFF. CDR3 nucleotide sequence: TGTGCCAGCAGTGCGAACACCGGGGAGCTGTTTTTT.

The rearrangement links TRBV5-1 to TRBJ2-5; a possible D gene is TRBD1 (7 bases). CDR1 and CDR2 (germline): SGHRS, YFSETQ. V was shortened by 0 bases and J by 5 bases, with 11 bases between the two germline ends. CDR3 length: 14 amino acids. The CDR3 coding sequence is TGCGCCAGCAGCTTGGAGACAGGGAGGGAGACCCAGTACTTC. Protein product: CASSLETGRETQYF.

In its sample, this clonotype was seen many times. The CDR3 sequence: CASSLGQGNSGANVLTF. The CDR3 DNA reads TGCGCCAGCAGCTTGGGACAGGGGAACTCTGGGGCCAACGTCCTGACTTTC. The V gene is TRBV5-1, the J gene TRBJ2-6, with 8 bases that match TRBD1. CDR1 is SGHRS, CDR2 YFSETQ, per germline. V gave up 0 bases and J gave up 0 bases; unmatched junction bases: 2. The CDR3 runs to 17 residues.

This sequence joins TRBV12-3 or TRBV12-4 and TRBJ1-5, with D tentatively TRBD1 (6 bases). Trimming pared 4 bases from V and 5 bases from J, leaving 9 bases between. The CDR3 extends over 13 amino acids. The CDR3 region has the DNA TGTGCCAGCAGTTACAGGGACGATCAGCCCCAGCATTTT. Protein: CASSYRDDQPQHF.

The chain is built from TRBV28 and TRBJ2-5, with TRBD2 matching 11 bases. Germline CDR1 and CDR2: MDHEN and SYDVKM. Germline trimming cut 7 bases from V and 5 bases from J; bases unmatched to any gene: 9. The CDR3 runs 15 residues. CDR3 sequence reads: CASTFSGGAAETQYF. CDR3 sequence (DNA): TGTGCCAGCACTTTTAGCGGGGGGGCCGCGGAGACCCAGTACTTC.

The chain links TRBV11-2 to TRBJ2-3; D is undetermined. The CDR3 is 14 amino acids. Germline lookup yields CDR1 SGHAT and CDR2 FQNNGV. Between the trimmed V and J ends, which lost 2 bases and 1 base, there was a span of 7 bases. The CDR3 DNA reads TGTGCCAGCAGCTTAATGGTGCGCACAGATACGCAGTATTTT. The encoded protein is CASSLMVRTDTQYF.

With respect to this clonotype: A much larger clone differs from this one at a single base, so this may be a read error. The V call is TRBV7-9, the J call TRBJ1-4; D is possibly TRBD1 (5 bases). Deletions cut 5 bases from V and 10 bases from J, with 14 bases between. The CDR3 totals 13 residues. The germline V gene has CDR1 SEHNR and CDR2 FQNEAQ (reference sequence). The CDR3 spells CASSLGAGGKLFF. The CDR3 DNA sequence: TGTGCCAGCAGCCTAGGCGCCGGGGGAAAACTGTTTTTT.

The chain carries TRBV5-1 and TRBJ2-2; D gene ambiguous. Between the trimmed V and J ends, which lost 0 bases and 9 bases, there was a span of 6 bases. Germline CDR1 is SGHRS and CDR2 is YFSETQ. The CDR3 runs 12 residues. CDR3 in amino acids: CASSLGARELFF. The CDR3 bases are TGCGCCAGCAGCTTGGGGGCCCGGGAGCTGTTTTTT.

This clonotype appeared a few times. The V call is TRBV5-1, the J call TRBJ2-1, with D possibly TRBD2 on 5 matching bases. The CDR3 contains 14 residues. The V and J ends lost 0 bases and 8 bases respectively, with 12 bases between them. Germline V gene lookup returns CDR1 SGHRS and CDR2 YFSETQ. The CDR3 sequence is CASSLGGERYEQFF. The CDR3 DNA follows: TGCGCCAGCAGCTTGGGGGGAGAACGGTATGAGCAGTTCTTC.